The rows below give T cell receptor beta chains drawn from one sample of a study of blood T cell repertoires in COVID-19. Profiling relied on immunoSEQ multiplex PCR, and the TCRdb table lists in-frame clones only, not all of them. The repertoire holds around 230,000 clones, with roughly 88% as singletons. Specimen: peripheral blood. The receptors originated from a man aged 35 to 55 who had recovered from COVID-19. Both conserved end residues are part of each CDR3. The D gene is left open where the match is weak. Size is stated for part of the rows, as once, few or many counts, or as a class when the clone is expanded.

>TRBD1|NA|TRBJ1-2|TRBV11-3
CASSFSGTGKNYGYTF
TGTGCCAGCAGCTTCTCCGGGACAGGGAAAAACTATGGCTACACCTTC
>TRBD1|NA|TRBJ2-7|TRBV30
CAWKGTGVKKEQYF
TGTGCCTGGAAGGGGACAGGGGTTAAAAAGGAGCAGTACTTC
>NA|NA|TRBJ2-6|TRBV4-1
CASSQAGRGAGANVLTF
TGCGCCAGCAGCCAGGCGGGCAGGGGAGCCGGGGCCAACGTCCTGACTTTC
>NA|NA|TRBJ2-3|TRBV10-1
CASSDRGLTDTQYF
TGCGCCAGCAGTGATCGGGGGTTAACAGATACGCAGTATTTT
>NA|NA|TRBJ2-7|TRBV5-1
CASSLWAESSYEQYF
TGCGCCAGCAGCTTGTGGGCAGAAAGCTCCTACGAGCAGTACTTC
>TRBD2|NA|TRBJ2-7|TRBV6-5
CASSYRGLAFSNEQYF
TGTGCCAGCAGTTACAGGGGACTAGCTTTTTCCAACGAGCAGTACTTC
>TRBD2|once|TRBJ2-3|TRBV9
CPRRVGGGGGARDTQYF
TGCCCCCGCCGCGTCGGGGGCGGCGGGGGGGCCAGGGATACGCAGTATTTT
>TRBD2|NA|TRBJ2-1|TRBV30
CAWSATTALGGGTYNEQFF
TGTGCCTGGAGTGCTACTACAGCCTTGGGGGGAGGGACTTACAATGAGCAGTTCTTC
>NA|NA|TRBJ1-5|TRBV7-2
CASSLSGGYSNQPQHF
TGTGCCAGCAGCTTAAGTGGAGGATATAGCAATCAGCCCCAGCATTTT
>TRBD1|NA|TRBJ1-1|TRBV10-3
CAIRSGTGPTTFF
TGTGCCATCAGATCCGGGACAGGGCCGACGACTTTCTTT
>NA|NA|TRBJ2-7|TRBV5-5
CASSLSSTGNEQYF
TGTGCCAGCAGCTTGTCCTCAACCGGGAACGAGCAGTACTTC
>NA|NA|TRBJ2-1|TRBV3-1/TRBV3-2
CASSQEAKPFF
TGTGCCAGCAGCCAAGAGGCCAAACCCTTCTTC
>NA|NA|TRBJ2-2|TRBV6-5
CASSSRRVNTGELFF
TGTGCCAGCAGTTCCCGGCGGGTGAACACCGGGGAGCTGTTTTTT
>NA|NA|TRBJ1-1|TRBV5-1
CASSLESGWQDNTEAFF
TGCGCCAGCAGCTTGGAGTCAGGGTGGCAGGACAACACTGAAGCTTTCTTT
>TRBD1|NA|TRBJ2-5|TRBV5-1
CASSPQGTQETQYF
TGCGCCAGCAGCCCACAGGGGACCCAAGAGACCCAGTACTTC
>TRBD1|NA|TRBJ1-2|TRBV19
CASSRAQVTGENYGYTF
TGTGCCAGTAGTAGGGCCCAGGTGACAGGGGAAAACTATGGCTACACCTTC
>NA|NA|TRBJ1-1|TRBV25-1
CASSEWAVNTEAFF
TGTGCCAGCAGTGAATGGGCAGTGAACACTGAAGCTTTCTTT
>TRBD2|NA|TRBJ2-2|TRBV7-8
CASSLGGWLAGLLNTGELFF
TGTGCCAGCAGCTTAGGGGGGTGGCTAGCGGGTCTTTTGAACACCGGGGAGCTGTTTTTT
>NA|NA|TRBJ2-5|TRBV2
CASESRGIRKETQYF
TGTGCCAGCGAGTCCCGGGGGATACGGAAAGAGACCCAGTACTTC